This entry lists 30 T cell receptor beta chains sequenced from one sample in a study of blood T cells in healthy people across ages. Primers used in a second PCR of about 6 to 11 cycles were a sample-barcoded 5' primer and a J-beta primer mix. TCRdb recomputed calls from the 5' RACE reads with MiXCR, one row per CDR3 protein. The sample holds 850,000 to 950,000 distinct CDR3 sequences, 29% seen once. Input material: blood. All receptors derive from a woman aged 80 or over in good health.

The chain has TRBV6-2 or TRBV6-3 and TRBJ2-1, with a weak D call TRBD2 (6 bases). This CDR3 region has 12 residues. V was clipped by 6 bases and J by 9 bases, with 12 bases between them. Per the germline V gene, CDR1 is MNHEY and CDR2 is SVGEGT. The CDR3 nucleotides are TGTGCCAGCAGACGCGGGGTGGGTGAGCAGTTCTTC. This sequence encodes CASRRGVGEQFF.

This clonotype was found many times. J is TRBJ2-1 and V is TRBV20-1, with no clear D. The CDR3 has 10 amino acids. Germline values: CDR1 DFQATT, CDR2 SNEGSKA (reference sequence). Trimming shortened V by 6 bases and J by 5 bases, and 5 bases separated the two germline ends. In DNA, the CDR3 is TGCAGTGCCCTTGACAATGAGCAGTTCTTC. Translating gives CSALDNEQFF.

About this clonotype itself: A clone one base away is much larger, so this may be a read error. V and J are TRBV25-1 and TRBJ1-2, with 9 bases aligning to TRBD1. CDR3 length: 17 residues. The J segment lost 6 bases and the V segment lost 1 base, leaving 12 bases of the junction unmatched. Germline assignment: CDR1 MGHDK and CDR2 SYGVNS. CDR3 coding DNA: TGTGCCAGCAGTGAATCCGGACAGGGGCCGAAGGGGCATGGCTACACCTTC. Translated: CASSESGQGPKGHGYTF.

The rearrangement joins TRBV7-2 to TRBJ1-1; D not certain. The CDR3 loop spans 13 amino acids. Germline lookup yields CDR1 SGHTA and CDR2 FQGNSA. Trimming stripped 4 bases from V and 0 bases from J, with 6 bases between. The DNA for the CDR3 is TGTGCCAGCAGCTGGGCACTGAACACTGAAGCTTTCTTT. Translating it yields CASSWALNTEAFF.

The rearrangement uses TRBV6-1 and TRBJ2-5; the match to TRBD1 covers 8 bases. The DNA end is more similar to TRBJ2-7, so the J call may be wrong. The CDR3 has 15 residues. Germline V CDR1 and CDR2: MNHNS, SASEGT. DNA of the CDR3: TGTGCCAGCAGTGAAACGATAACAGGGGGCTACGAGCAGTACTTC. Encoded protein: CASSETITGGYEQYF.

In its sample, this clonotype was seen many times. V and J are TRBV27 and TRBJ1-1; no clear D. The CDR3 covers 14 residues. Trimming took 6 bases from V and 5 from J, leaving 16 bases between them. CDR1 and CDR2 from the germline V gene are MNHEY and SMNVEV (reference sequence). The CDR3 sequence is CASRRSGDRTEAFF. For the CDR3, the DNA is TGTGCCAGCAGGCGATCTGGGGATCGTACTGAAGCTTTCTTT.

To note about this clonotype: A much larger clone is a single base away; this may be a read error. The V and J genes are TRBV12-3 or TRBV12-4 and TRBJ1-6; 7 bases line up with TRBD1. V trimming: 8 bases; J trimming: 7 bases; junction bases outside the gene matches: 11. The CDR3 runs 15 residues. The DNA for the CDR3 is TGTGCCAGCTCAGCCAAGGGGGCAGGAAATTCACCCCTCCACTTT. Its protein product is CASSAKGAGNSPLHF.

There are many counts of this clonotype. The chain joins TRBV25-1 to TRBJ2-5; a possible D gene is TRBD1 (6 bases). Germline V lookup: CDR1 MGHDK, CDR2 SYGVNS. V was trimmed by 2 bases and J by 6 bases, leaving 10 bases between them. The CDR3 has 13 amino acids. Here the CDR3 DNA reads TGTGCCAGCAGTGAAGGGGGCACGAAGACCCAGTACTTC. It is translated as CASSEGGTKTQYF.

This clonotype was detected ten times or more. CDR3 residues: CAISEGVQETQYF. The CDR3 coding sequence is TGTGCCATCAGTGAGGGTGTCCAAGAGACCCAGTACTTC. V gene TRBV10-3 combines with J gene TRBJ2-5; D not resolved. The CDR3 has 13 amino acids. CDR1 is ENHRY and CDR2 is SYGVKD in the germline V gene. V dropped 2 bases and J dropped 1 base, with 5 bases sitting between them.

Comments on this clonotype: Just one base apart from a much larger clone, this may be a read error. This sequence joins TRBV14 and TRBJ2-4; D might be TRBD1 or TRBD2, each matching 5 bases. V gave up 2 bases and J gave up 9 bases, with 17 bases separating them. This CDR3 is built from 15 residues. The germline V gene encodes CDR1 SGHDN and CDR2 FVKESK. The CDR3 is CASSQRSGRLAIQYF. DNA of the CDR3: TGTGCCAGCAGCCAACGGTCGGGGCGGTTGGCCATTCAGTACTTC.

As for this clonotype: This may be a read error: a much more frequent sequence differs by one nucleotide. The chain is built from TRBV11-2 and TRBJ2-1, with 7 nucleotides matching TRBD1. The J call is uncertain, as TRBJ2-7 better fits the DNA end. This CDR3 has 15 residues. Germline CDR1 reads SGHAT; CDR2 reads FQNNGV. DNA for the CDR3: TGTGCCAGCAGGAGCACAGGGGTAAGCTACAATGAGCAGTACTTC. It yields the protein CASRSTGVSYNEQYF.

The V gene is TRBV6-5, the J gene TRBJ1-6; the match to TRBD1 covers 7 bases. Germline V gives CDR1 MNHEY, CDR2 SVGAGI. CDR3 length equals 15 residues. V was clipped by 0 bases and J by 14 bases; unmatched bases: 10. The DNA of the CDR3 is TGTGCCAGCAGTTACTCGATTACCGGACAGGCCGCCCTCCACTTT. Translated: CASSYSITGQAALHF.

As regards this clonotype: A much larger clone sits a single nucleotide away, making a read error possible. The CDR3 loop is CASTSQGRGLYNEQYF. DNA for the CDR3: TGTGCCAGCACCTCACAGGGGCGGGGGCTCTACAATGAGCAGTACTTC. The V gene is TRBV6-5, the J gene TRBJ2-1; D tentatively fits TRBD1 or TRBD2 (7 bases each). The end of the DNA fits TRBJ2-7 better, so the J call may be wrong. Germline CDR1 and CDR2: MNHEY and SVGAGI. There are 16 residues in the CDR3.

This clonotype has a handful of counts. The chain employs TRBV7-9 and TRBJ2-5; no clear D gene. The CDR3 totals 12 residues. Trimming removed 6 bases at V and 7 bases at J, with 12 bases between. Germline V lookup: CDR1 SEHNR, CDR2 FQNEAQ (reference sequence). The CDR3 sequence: CASSTDGATQYF. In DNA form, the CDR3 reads TGTGCCAGCAGTACCGACGGAGCGACCCAGTACTTC.

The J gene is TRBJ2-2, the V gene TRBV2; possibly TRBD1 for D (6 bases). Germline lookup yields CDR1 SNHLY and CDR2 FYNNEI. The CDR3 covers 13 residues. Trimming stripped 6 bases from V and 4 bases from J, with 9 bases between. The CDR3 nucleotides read TGTGCCAGCAGGGACAGAAGCACCGGGGAGCTGTTTTTT. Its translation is CASRDRSTGELFF.

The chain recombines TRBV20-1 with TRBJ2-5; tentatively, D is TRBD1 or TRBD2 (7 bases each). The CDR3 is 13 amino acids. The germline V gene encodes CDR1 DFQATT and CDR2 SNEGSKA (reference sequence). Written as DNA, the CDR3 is TGCAGGGCCCAGCAGGGGGGGATAGAGACCCAGTACTTC. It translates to CRAQQGGIETQYF.

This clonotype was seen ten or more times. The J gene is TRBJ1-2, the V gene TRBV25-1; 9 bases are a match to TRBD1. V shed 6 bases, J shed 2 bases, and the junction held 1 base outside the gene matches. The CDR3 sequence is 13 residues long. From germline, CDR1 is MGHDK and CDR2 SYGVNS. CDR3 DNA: TGTGCCAGCAGAGGGACAGGGAACTATGGCTACACCTTC. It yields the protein CASRGTGNYGYTF.

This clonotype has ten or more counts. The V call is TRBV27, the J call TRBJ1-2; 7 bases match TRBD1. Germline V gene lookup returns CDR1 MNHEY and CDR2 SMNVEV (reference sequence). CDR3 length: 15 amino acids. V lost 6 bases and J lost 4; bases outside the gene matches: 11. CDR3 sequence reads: CASRPSDRNRYGYTF. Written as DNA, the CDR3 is TGTGCCAGCAGACCCTCGGACAGGAACCGCTATGGCTACACCTTC.

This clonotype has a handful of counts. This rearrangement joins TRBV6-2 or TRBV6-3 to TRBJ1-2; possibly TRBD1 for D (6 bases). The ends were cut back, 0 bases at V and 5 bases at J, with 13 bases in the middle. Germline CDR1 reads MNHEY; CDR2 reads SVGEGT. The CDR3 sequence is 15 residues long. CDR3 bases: TGTGCCAGCAGTTACTCGAGGACAGCCATATATGGCTACACCTTC. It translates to CASSYSRTAIYGYTF.

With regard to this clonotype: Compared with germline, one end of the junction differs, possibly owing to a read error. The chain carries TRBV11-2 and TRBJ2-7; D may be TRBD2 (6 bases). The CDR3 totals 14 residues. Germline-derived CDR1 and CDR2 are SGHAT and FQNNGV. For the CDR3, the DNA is TGTGCCAGCAACTTAACGGGGGAAATCTACGAGCAGTACTTC. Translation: CASNLTGEIYEQYF.

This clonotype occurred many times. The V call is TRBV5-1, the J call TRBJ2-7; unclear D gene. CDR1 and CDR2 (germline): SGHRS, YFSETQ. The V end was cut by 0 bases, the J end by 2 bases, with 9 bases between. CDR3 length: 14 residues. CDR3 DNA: TGCGCCAGCAGCTTGGCCTCAGAGGCCTACGAGCAGTACTTC. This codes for CASSLASEAYEQYF.

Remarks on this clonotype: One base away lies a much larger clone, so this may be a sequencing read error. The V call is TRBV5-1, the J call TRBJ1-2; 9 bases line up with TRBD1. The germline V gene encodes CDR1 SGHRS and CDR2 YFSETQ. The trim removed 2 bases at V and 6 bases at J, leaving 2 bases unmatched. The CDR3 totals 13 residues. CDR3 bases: TGCGCCAGCAGCTTCGACAGGGGGAATGGCTACACCTTC. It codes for CASSFDRGNGYTF.

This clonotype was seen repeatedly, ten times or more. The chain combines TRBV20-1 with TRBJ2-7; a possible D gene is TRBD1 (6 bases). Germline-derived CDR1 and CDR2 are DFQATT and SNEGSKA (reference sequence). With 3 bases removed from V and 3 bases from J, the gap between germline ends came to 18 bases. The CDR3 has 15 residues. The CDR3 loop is CSASLPTGTRYEQYF. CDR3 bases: TGCAGTGCTAGTCTCCCCACAGGGACCCGCTACGAGCAGTACTTC.

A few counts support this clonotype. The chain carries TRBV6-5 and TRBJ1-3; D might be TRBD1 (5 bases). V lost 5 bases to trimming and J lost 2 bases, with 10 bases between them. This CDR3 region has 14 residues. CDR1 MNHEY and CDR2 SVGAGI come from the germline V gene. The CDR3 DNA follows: TGTGCCAGCAGTCCTGACAGAGCTGGAAACACCATATATTTT. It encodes CASSPDRAGNTIYF.

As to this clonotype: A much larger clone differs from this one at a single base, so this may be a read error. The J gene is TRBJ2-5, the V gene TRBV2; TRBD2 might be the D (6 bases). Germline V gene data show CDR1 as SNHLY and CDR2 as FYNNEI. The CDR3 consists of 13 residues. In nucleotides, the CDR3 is TGTGCCAGCATGAGGCGGGGCCAAGAGACCCAGCACTTC. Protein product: CASMRRGQETQHF.

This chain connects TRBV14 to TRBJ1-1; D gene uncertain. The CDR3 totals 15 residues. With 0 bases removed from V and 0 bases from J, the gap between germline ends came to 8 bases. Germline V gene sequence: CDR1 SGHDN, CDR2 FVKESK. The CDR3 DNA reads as TGTGCCAGCAGCCAAGAGCTGGGGATGAACACTGAAGCTTTCTTT. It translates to CASSQELGMNTEAFF.

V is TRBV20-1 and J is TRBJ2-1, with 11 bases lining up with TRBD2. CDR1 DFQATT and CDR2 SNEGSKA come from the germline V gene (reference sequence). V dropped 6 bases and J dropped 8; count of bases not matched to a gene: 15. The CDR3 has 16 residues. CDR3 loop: CSAKQVAGGNYYEQFF. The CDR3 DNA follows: TGCAGTGCGAAGCAGGTAGCGGGGGGGAATTATTATGAGCAGTTCTTC.

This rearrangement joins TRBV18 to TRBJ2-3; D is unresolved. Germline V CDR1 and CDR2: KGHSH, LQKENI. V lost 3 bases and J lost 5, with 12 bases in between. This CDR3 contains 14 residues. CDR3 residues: CASSPGRDLDTQYF. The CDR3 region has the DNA TGTGCCAGCTCACCTGGGCGTGATCTAGATACGCAGTATTTT.

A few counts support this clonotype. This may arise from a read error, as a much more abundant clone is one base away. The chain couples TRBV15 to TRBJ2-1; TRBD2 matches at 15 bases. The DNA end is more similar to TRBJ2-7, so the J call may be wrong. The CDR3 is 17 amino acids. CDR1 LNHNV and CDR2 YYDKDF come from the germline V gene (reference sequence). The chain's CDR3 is CATSGAGTSGGYNEQYF. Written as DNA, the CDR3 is TGTGCCACCAGCGGGGCGGGGACTAGCGGGGGGTACAATGAGCAGTACTTC.

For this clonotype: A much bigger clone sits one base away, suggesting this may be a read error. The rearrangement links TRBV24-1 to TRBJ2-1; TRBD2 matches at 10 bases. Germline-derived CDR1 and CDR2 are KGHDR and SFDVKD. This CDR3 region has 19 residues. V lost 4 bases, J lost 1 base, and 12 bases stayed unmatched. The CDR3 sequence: CATSESWTSGVGSYNEQFF. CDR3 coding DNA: TGTGCCACCAGTGAGTCATGGACTAGCGGAGTCGGTTCCTACAATGAGCAGTTCTTC.